Listed below are T cell receptor beta chains from one sample, sequenced in a study of neurological immune-mediated disorders. Each CDR3 protein is one row after TCRdb ran MiXCR on the 5' RACE reads. This sample has 65,000 to 80,000 distinct CDR3 sequences, with around 4.8% found just once. Material for sequencing was PBMCs. Receptor source: a woman aged 70-85 years with multiple sclerosis. CDR3s include the opening cysteine and the closing phenylalanine or tryptophan. A D gene is named only where the DNA matches it firmly. Size tells how often a clone was seen (once, few, many) or the class of an expanded clone, and some rows leave it out.

V gene: TRBV7-2
J gene: TRBJ1-2
D gene: -
clone size: many
CDR3 DNA: TGTGCCAGCAGCTTAGTGGGCAGGGCTGGTCCCTATGGCTACACCTTC
CDR3 protein: CASSLVGRAGPYGYTF

V gene: TRBV7-9
J gene: TRBJ1-2
D gene: -
clone size: many
CDR3 DNA: TGTGCCAGCAGCGTGGGCCCCTATGGCTACACCTTC
CDR3 protein: CASSVGPYGYTF

V gene: TRBV7-9
J gene: TRBJ2-5
D gene: -
clone size: many
CDR3 DNA: TGTGCCAGCACTTCCTCTGAGACCCAGTACTTC
CDR3 protein: CASTSSETQYF

V gene: TRBV25-1
J gene: TRBJ1-4
D gene: -
clone size: many
CDR3 DNA: TGTGCCAGCAGTGAATTTGGGGGTACTGAAAAACTGTTTTTT
CDR3 protein: CASSEFGGTEKLFF

V gene: TRBV20-1
J gene: TRBJ2-2
D gene: TRBD2
clone size: many
CDR3 DNA: TGCAGTGCTAGAGGTCTGGGACTAGTTACCGGGGAGCTGTTTTTT
CDR3 protein: CSARGLGLVTGELFF

V gene: TRBV6-5
J gene: TRBJ1-2
D gene: -
clone size: few
CDR3 DNA: TGTGCCAGCAGACCGACAGTCGGCTATGGCTACACCTTC
CDR3 protein: CASRPTVGYGYTF

V gene: TRBV6-2/TRBV6-3
J gene: TRBJ1-1
D gene: -
clone size: -
CDR3 DNA: TGTGCCAGCAGCCGAGCTACGCCTGAAGCTTTCTTT
CDR3 protein: CASSRATPEAFF

V gene: TRBV7-9
J gene: TRBJ1-1
D gene: -
clone size: many
CDR3 DNA: TGTGCCAGCAGCCCCGGGGGGCCGGGGGTGAACACTGAAGCTTTCTTT
CDR3 protein: CASSPGGPGVNTEAFF

V gene: TRBV12-3/TRBV12-4
J gene: TRBJ2-5
D gene: TRBD1
clone size: many
CDR3 DNA: TGTGCCAGCAGTCTTAGGACAGGGTTGGAGACCCAGTACTTC
CDR3 protein: CASSLRTGLETQYF

V gene: TRBV27
J gene: TRBJ2-3
D gene: -
clone size: -
CDR3 DNA: TGTGCCAGCAGTCGAGGCGTGAGGTTTAGCACAGATACGCAGTATTTT
CDR3 protein: CASSRGVRFSTDTQYF

V gene: TRBV7-2
J gene: TRBJ2-7
D gene: -
clone size: many
CDR3 DNA: TGTGCCAGCAGCAGCGATACCAATAGGGCCTACGAGCAGTACTTC
CDR3 protein: CASSSDTNRAYEQYF

V gene: TRBV6-5
J gene: TRBJ2-7
D gene: -
clone size: many
CDR3 DNA: TGTGCCAGCAGTTCCAACGGGGGCAGGGGGTACTTC
CDR3 protein: CASSSNGGRGYF